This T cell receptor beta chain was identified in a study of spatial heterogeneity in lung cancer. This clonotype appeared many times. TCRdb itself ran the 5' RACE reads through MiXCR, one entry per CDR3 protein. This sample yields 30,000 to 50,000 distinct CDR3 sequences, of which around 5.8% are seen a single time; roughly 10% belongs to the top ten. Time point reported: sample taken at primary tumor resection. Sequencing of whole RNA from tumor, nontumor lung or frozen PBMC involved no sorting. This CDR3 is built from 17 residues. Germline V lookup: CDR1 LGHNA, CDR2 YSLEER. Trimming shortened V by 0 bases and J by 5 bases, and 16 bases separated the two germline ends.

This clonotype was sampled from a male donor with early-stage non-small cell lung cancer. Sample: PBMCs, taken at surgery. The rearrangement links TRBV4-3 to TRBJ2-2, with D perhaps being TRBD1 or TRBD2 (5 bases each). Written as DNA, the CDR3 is TGCGCCAGCAGCCAAGATGAACGGGGCGCAGAGACCGGGGAGCTGTTTTTT. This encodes CASSQDERGAETGELFF.